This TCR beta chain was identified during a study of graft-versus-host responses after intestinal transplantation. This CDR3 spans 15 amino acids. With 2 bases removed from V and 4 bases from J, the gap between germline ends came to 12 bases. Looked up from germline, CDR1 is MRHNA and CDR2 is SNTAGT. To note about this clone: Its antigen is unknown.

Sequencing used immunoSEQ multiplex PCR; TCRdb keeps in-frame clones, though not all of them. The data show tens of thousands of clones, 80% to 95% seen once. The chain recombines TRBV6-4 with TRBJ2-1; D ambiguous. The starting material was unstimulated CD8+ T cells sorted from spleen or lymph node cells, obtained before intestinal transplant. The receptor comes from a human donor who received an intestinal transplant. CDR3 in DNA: TGTGCCAGCAGTGACAGTACTACGCCTTACAATGAGCAGTTCTTC. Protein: CASSDSTTPYNEQFF.